A selection of T cell receptor beta chains follows, all from one sample in a study of cytomegalovirus exposure and HLA in healthy donors. This table comes from immunoSEQ multiplex PCR, and its TCRdb copy is limited to in-frame clones, with some not included. This table holds tens of thousands of clones, approximately 78% found once. Specimen: PBMCs. These receptors originate from a young man in good health and CMV-seronegative. CDR3s include the opening cysteine and the closing phenylalanine or tryptophan. The D gene is left open where the match is weak. Rows give clone size only sometimes, using once, few, many, or a class for an expanded clone.

size,J,V,D,DNA,CDR3
.,TRBJ1-6,TRBV18,.,TGTGCCAGCTCACCGTCCCAGGGTTCGTATAATTCACCCCTCCACTTT,CASSPSQGSYNSPLHF
.,TRBJ1-3,TRBV15,.,TGTGCCACCAGCCCCGGGGGACTTGGAAACACCATATATTTT,CATSPGGLGNTIYF
.,TRBJ1-5,TRBV5-1,.,TGCGCCAGCAGCTTAGATACAGTTCCCAATCAGCCCCAGCATTTT,CASSLDTVPNQPQHF
.,TRBJ1-1,TRBV5-6,.,TGTGCCAGCAGCCCAGGGGTTAGCACTGAAGCTTTCTTT,CASSPGVSTEAFF
few,TRBJ2-2,TRBV15,.,TGTGCCACCAGCAGAGTGGTGGCGGAAACCGGGGAGCTGTTTTTT,CATSRVVAETGELFF
once,TRBJ2-1,TRBV5-1,.,TGCGCCAGCAGCCCGGGTCGTGGGACACCGGGATCTCATGAGCAGTTCTTC,CASSPGRGTPGSHEQFF
few,TRBJ2-5,TRBV30,TRBD2,TGTGCCTGGAGGATAGCGGGAGGCCGACAAGAGACCCAGTACTTC,CAWRIAGGRQETQYF
.,TRBJ2-2,TRBV9,TRBD2,TGTGCCAGCAGCGTAGGGCATAGCGGGGGACCCGGGACCGGGGAGCTGTTTTTT,CASSVGHSGGPGTGELFF
.,TRBJ1-1,TRBV28,.,TGTGCCAGCAGTTCCACAGGACACTATGAAGCTTTCTTT,CASSSTGHYEAFF
.,TRBJ2-2,TRBV10-3,TRBD1,TGTGCCATCAGGATTACCGGGACAGGGGTCGGGGAGCTGTTTTTT,CAIRITGTGVGELFF
.,TRBJ2-2,TRBV7-3,.,TGTGCCAGCAGCTTAACGGCGGGCGGCACCGGGGAGCTGTTTTTT,CASSLTAGGTGELFF
.,TRBJ1-4,TRBV5-4,TRBD1,TGTGCCAGCAGCACATCCACAGGGGCTAATGAAAAACTGTTTTTT,CASSTSTGANEKLFF
many,TRBJ2-1,TRBV6-5,TRBD2,TGTGCCAGCAGAATAGCGGGAGGGGTAGGTGAGCAGTTCTTC,CASRIAGGVGEQFF
.,TRBJ1-2,TRBV4-1,TRBD1,TGCGCCAGCAGCCTCGGGACAGGGGATAACTATGGCTACACCTTC,CASSLGTGDNYGYTF
.,TRBJ2-6,TRBV30,.,TGTGCCTGGAGTGTGAGGGCTGGGGCCAACGTCCTGACTTTC,CAWSVRAGANVLTF
.,TRBJ1-2,TRBV6-5,TRBD1,TGTGCCAGCAGTTACAGCGGACGGACAGGTCATGGCTACACCTTC,CASSYSGRTGHGYTF
.,TRBJ2-7,TRBV25-1,TRBD1,TGTGCCAGACGACAGGGTCAGGCCTACGAGCAGTACTTC,CARRQGQAYEQYF
.,TRBJ1-1,TRBV7-9,TRBD1,TGTGCCAGCAGCCCTGGACAGGGTCTTTACCTTGAAGCTTTCTTT,CASSPGQGLYLEAFF
once,TRBJ2-7,TRBV5-1,.,TGCGCCAGCAGCTTAACTCCTGTCTACGAGCAGTACTTC,CASSLTPVYEQYF
.,TRBJ1-2,TRBV27,.,TGTGCCAGCAGTTTGCGGACTAACTATGGCTACACCTTC,CASSLRTNYGYTF
.,TRBJ1-2,TRBV7-3,TRBD1,TGTGCCAGCAGCTTATTCGGGACAGACTATGGCTACACCTTC,CASSLFGTDYGYTF
.,TRBJ2-7,TRBV18,TRBD2,TGTGCCAGCTCACCAGGGACTAGTGAGCGGGAGCAGTACTTC,CASSPGTSEREQYF
.,TRBJ1-4,TRBV4-3,.,TGCGCCAGCAGCCAAAGGACGCTGGAGGGACGGACTAATGAAAAACTGTTTTTT,CASSQRTLEGRTNEKLFF
.,TRBJ1-2,TRBV21-1,.,TGTGCCAGCAGAATCAGGGGCGGCTACACCTTC,CASRIRGGYTF
.,TRBJ1-5,TRBV27,TRBD1,TGTGCCAGCAGTCCGGGACAGACTAGCAATCAGCCCCAGCATTTT,CASSPGQTSNQPQHF
.,TRBJ2-1,TRBV18,.,TGTGCCAGCTCACCACGCCCTAGCGCGTATGAGCAGTTCTTC,CASSPRPSAYEQFF
few,TRBJ2-7,TRBV18,TRBD1,TGTGCCAGCTCACCTGGGACAGCCAGATCCTTTTACGAGCAGTACTTC,CASSPGTARSFYEQYF
once,TRBJ1-6,TRBV7-6,TRBD1,TGTGCCAGCAGCCCCCAGACAGGGGGCTTGAATTCACCCCTCCACTTT,CASSPQTGGLNSPLHF